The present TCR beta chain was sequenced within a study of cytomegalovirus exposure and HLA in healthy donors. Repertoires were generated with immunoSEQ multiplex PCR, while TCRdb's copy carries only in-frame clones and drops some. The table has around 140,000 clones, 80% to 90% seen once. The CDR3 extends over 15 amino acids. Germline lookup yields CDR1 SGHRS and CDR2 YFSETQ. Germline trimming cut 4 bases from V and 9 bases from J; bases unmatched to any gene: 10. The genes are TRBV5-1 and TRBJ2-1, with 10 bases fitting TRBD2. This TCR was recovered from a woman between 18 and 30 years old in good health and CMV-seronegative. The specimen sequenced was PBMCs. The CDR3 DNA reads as TGCGCCAGCAGCCCTACTAGCGGGGTGGTCGGTGAGCAGTTCTTC. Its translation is CASSPTSGVVGEQFF.